Below are 29 T cell receptor beta chains sequenced from a single sample in a study of T cell changes during pregnancy in multiple sclerosis. Assay used: immunoSEQ multiplex PCR; TCRdb lists only in-frame clones, some missing. The top ten clones hold around 1.4% of a sample with 80,000 to 95,000 clones, approximately 92% of them seen once. Here the sequenced sample was peripheral blood, taken in the third trimester of pregnancy. These receptors were obtained from a female donor in good health, enrolled as a control in a pregnancy study.

The V gene is TRBV15, the J gene TRBJ2-7, with TRBD2 identical over 10 bases. V gave up 0 bases and J gave up 6 bases; unmatched junction bases: 5. This CDR3 is 15 amino acids long. The germline CDR1 and CDR2 sequences are LNHNV and YYDKDF (reference sequence). CDR3 in DNA: TGTGCCACCAGCAGAGATCTAGCGGGAGCTGGCGAGCAGTACTTC. This codes for CATSRDLAGAGEQYF.

This rearrangement joins TRBV28 to TRBJ1-2; 7 positions match TRBD1. Trimming removed 4 bases from V and 0 bases from J; junction bases left unmatched: 8. The CDR3 loop spans 16 amino acids. Germline loops: CDR1 MDHEN, CDR2 SYDVKM. The CDR3 region is CASSSSQGEANYGYTF. CDR3 nucleotides: TGTGCCAGCAGTTCCTCTCAGGGGGAAGCTAACTATGGCTACACCTTC.

The chain links TRBV9 to TRBJ2-1; D might be TRBD1 (8 bases). Germline assignment: CDR1 SGDLS and CDR2 YYNGEE. CDR3 length: 16 residues. Trimming pared 4 bases from V and 1 base from J, leaving 15 bases between. The CDR3 DNA reads TGTGCCAGCAGCAAACAGGGGGGGGGTTCCTACAATGAGCAGTTCTTC. This codes for CASSKQGGGSYNEQFF.

The V gene is TRBV6-5, the J gene TRBJ2-7, with 7 bases lining up with TRBD1. CDR1 and CDR2 (germline): MNHEY, SVGAGI. V lost 2 bases and J lost 1; bases outside the gene matches: 5. The CDR3 totals 15 residues. The CDR3 coding sequence is TGTGCCAGCAGTTACACAGGGGCTAGTTCCTACGAGCAGTACTTC. Protein: CASSYTGASSYEQYF.

The rearrangement joins TRBV5-1 to TRBJ1-2; D perhaps matches TRBD1 (6 bases). This CDR3 has 12 residues. Germline V gives CDR1 SGHRS, CDR2 YFSETQ. CDR3 sequence: CAVGDITYGYTF. For the CDR3, the DNA is TGCGCTGTTGGGGACATCACCTATGGCTACACCTTC.

V and J are TRBV5-1 and TRBJ2-3; D gene uncertain. The CDR3 runs 15 residues. CDR1 and CDR2 from the germline V gene are SGHRS and YFSETQ. Trimming stripped 4 bases from V and 4 bases from J, with 16 bases between. CDR3 loop: CASSISLGAADTQYF. As DNA, the CDR3 is TGCGCCAGCAGCATCAGTCTAGGTGCGGCAGATACGCAGTATTTT.

This clone has a single count. This chain connects TRBV29-1 to TRBJ1-1, with 8 bases lining up with TRBD1. The V and J ends lost 2 bases and 4 bases, in that order; junction bases with no gene match: 0. This CDR3 has 12 amino acids. CDR1 is SQVTM and CDR2 is ANQGSEA in the germline V gene. CDR3 residues: CSVEQGATEAFF. CDR3 coding DNA: TGCAGCGTTGAACAGGGGGCCACTGAAGCTTTCTTT.

The rearrangement joins TRBV7-6 to TRBJ2-7; TRBD1 agrees at 11 bases. Germline CDR1 and CDR2: SGHVS and FNYEAQ. The junction had 12 bases not matched to a gene; V was cut back by 6 bases and J by 5 bases. There are 16 residues in the CDR3. CDR3 loop: CASSSTPGTGGHEQYF. CDR3 bases: TGTGCCAGCAGTTCAACCCCAGGGACAGGGGGACACGAGCAGTACTTC.

This chain uses TRBV9 with TRBJ2-1, with TRBD1 matching over 10 bases. The CDR3 runs 15 residues. Germline CDR1 and CDR2: SGDLS and YYNGEE. Trimming removed 0 bases from V and 8 bases from J; junction bases left unmatched: 5. CDR3 sequence reads: CASSVAEGQGYEQFF. The CDR3 DNA is TGTGCCAGCAGCGTAGCTGAGGGACAGGGGTATGAGCAGTTCTTC.

This chain connects TRBV4-2 to TRBJ2-7; the match to TRBD2 covers 14 bases. V trimming: 4 bases; J trimming: 4 bases; junction bases outside the gene matches: 6. CDR1 and CDR2 (germline): LGHNA, YNFKEQ. The CDR3 has 16 residues. CDR3 in DNA: TGTGCCAGCAGCCTTACCGGACTAGCGGGAGGTTACGAGCAGTACTTC. This encodes CASSLTGLAGGYEQYF.

The chain recombines TRBV6-4 with TRBJ2-7, with 11 bases fitting TRBD2. The trim removed 7 bases at V and 5 bases at J, leaving 10 bases unmatched. Germline-derived CDR1 and CDR2 are MRHNA and SNTAGT. The CDR3 is made up of 15 amino acids. The CDR3 DNA reads TGTGCCAGCACCCAACCACTAGCGGGAGATCACGAGCAGTACTTC. Its translation is CASTQPLAGDHEQYF.

This chain links TRBV2 with TRBJ2-1, with D possibly being TRBD1 (6 bases). Trimming took 4 bases from V and 8 from J, leaving 9 bases between them. Looked up from germline, CDR1 is SNHLY and CDR2 is FYNNEI. CDR3 length: 12 amino acids. CDR3 region: CASSVRGDEQFF. DNA of the CDR3: TGTGCCAGCAGTGTCAGGGGCGATGAGCAGTTCTTC.

This sequence joins TRBV10-3 and TRBJ1-4, with 12 bases lining up with TRBD1. V shed 5 bases, J shed 2 bases, and the junction held 9 bases outside the gene matches. CDR1 and CDR2 (germline): ENHRY, SYGVKD. The CDR3 extends over 18 amino acids. This chain's CDR3 is CAISPGQGASLTNEKLFF. CDR3 coding DNA: TGTGCCATCAGTCCGGGACAGGGGGCTTCTTTGACTAATGAAAAACTGTTTTTT.

The chain uses TRBV11-2 and TRBJ1-5; 7 bases agree with TRBD1. This CDR3 is built from 15 residues. CDR1 SGHAT and CDR2 FQNNGV come from the germline V gene. Unmatched junction bases numbered 7, after V lost 1 base and J lost 7 bases. CDR3 sequence (DNA): TGTGCCAGCAGCTTAGGGGCAGGGGGAGCCCAGCCCCAGCATTTT. Its translation: CASSLGAGGAQPQHF.

V is TRBV7-9 and J is TRBJ2-3, with 10 nucleotides matching TRBD1. Germline CDR1 is SEHNR and CDR2 is FQNEAQ (reference sequence). CDR3 length: 16 residues. The trim removed 5 bases at V and 1 base at J, leaving 6 bases unmatched. CDR3: CASSPRGTGGTDTQYF. In nucleotides, the CDR3 is TGTGCCAGCAGCCCCCGGGGGACAGGGGGCACAGATACGCAGTATTTT.

The chain recombines TRBV7-6 with TRBJ2-1; TRBD2 matches at 10 bases. Germline lookup yields CDR1 SGHVS and CDR2 FNYEAQ. The CDR3 runs 14 residues. J lost 6 bases, V lost 7 bases, and 6 bases had no gene match. The CDR3 DNA reads TGTGCCAGCACCCCACTAGCGGGACCCAATGAGCAGTTCTTC. It codes for CASTPLAGPNEQFF.

CDR3 in DNA: TGTGCCAGCAGCTACGCGGGGCAAGAGACCCAGTACTTC. Translation: CASSYAGQETQYF. The gene calls are TRBV5-5 and TRBJ2-5, with a weak D call TRBD2 (6 bases). The V end was cut by 3 bases, the J end by 2 bases, with 8 bases between. The CDR3 spans 13 residues. Per germline, CDR1 SGHKS and CDR2 YYEKEE (reference sequence).

The V gene is TRBV28, the J gene TRBJ2-5, with 11 bases identical to TRBD1. The CDR3 covers 15 residues. The germline V gene has CDR1 MDHEN and CDR2 SYDVKM. With V trimmed by 6 bases and J by 5 bases, 8 bases remained unmatched. DNA for the CDR3: TGTGCCAGCAGGCCGCCGGGACAGGGGGGGGAGACCCAGTACTTC. Translation gives CASRPPGQGGETQYF.

J is TRBJ2-7 and V is TRBV20-1, with D perhaps TRBD2 (6 bases). Trimming stripped 3 bases from V and 6 bases from J, with 9 bases between. CDR1 and CDR2 from the germline V gene are DFQATT and SNEGSKA (reference sequence). The CDR3 loop spans 11 amino acids. The CDR3 sequence: CSARGGAEQYF. In DNA form, the CDR3 reads TGCAGTGCTAGGGGGGGTGCCGAGCAGTACTTC.

The chain has TRBV7-9 and TRBJ2-1; TRBD2 matches 10 bases. CDR1 is SEHNR and CDR2 is FQNEAQ in the germline V gene (reference sequence). The CDR3 has 17 residues. After removal of 5 bases from V and 10 bases from J, the junction contained 17 bases not matched to a gene. DNA of the CDR3: TGTGCCAGCAGCCCGGGGGGAGCGGGAGGGGGGTCTTGGGAGCAGTTCTTC. Translated, it gives CASSPGGAGGGSWEQFF.

The rearrangement uses TRBV2 and TRBJ2-1, with D unresolved. CDR1 is SNHLY and CDR2 is FYNNEI in the germline V gene. CDR3 length equals 11 residues. Trimming removed 9 bases from V and 5 bases from J, with 8 bases in between. The CDR3 reads CASLRNNEQFF. Written as DNA, the CDR3 is TGTGCCAGTCTAAGAAACAATGAGCAGTTCTTC.

The V and J genes are TRBV19 and TRBJ2-1; 13 nucleotides line up with TRBD2. The ends lost 9 bases at V and 7 bases at J; junction bases unmatched: 12. The CDR3 contains 16 residues. CDR1 and CDR2 from the germline V gene are LNHDA and SQIVND (reference sequence). CDR3 bases: TGTGCCAGAAAACTAGCGGGAGGGCCTGTGTTGAATGAGCAGTTCTTC. It yields the protein CARKLAGGPVLNEQFF.

The J gene is TRBJ2-3, the V gene TRBV28; the match to TRBD2 covers 8 bases. J was trimmed by 3 bases and V by 8 bases; bases with no gene match: 7. The CDR3 covers 14 residues. CDR1 and CDR2 (germline): MDHEN, SYDVKM. The CDR3 protein is CASASGSKTDTQYF. The CDR3 nucleotides are TGTGCCAGCGCGAGCGGGAGTAAGACAGATACGCAGTATTTT. The entire variable domain, with the rest obtained from reference TRBV28 and TRBJ2-3, is as follows: DVKVTQSSRYLVKRTGEKVFLECVQDMDHENMFWYRQDPGLGLRLIYFSYDVKMKEKGDIPEGYSVSREKKERFSLILESASTNQTSMYLCASASGSKTDTQYFGPGTRLTVL.

V and J are TRBV27 and TRBJ1-1, with TRBD1 as a possible D gene (6 bases). Per the germline V gene, CDR1 is MNHEY and CDR2 is SMNVEV (reference sequence). CDR3 length equals 13 residues. Trimming left V 6 bases short and J 5 bases short, with 13 bases between. CDR3 sequence: CASSSGGGTEAFF. Written as DNA, the CDR3 is TGTGCCAGCAGCTCGGGAGGGGGAACTGAAGCTTTCTTT.

The chain is built from TRBV5-1 and TRBJ2-5; possibly TRBD2 for D (5 bases). The CDR3 is 14 amino acids. The germline gives CDR1 SGHRS, CDR2 YFSETQ. Trimming took off 0 bases at V and 5 bases at J, with 11 bases between the two ends. The CDR3 DNA sequence: TGCGCCAGCAGCTTGGAGAGGGTGCGGGAGACCCAGTACTTC. It encodes CASSLERVRETQYF.

V usage is TRBV9 and J usage is TRBJ2-3; 11 nucleotides agree with TRBD2. CDR1 SGDLS and CDR2 YYNGEE come from the germline V gene. The V segment lost 4 bases and the J segment 6 bases; nucleotides outside the gene matches: 7. CDR3 length: 15 residues. CDR3: CASSQGLAVGDTQYF. The CDR3 bases are TGTGCCAGCAGCCAGGGACTAGCGGTGGGGGATACGCAGTATTTT.

The genes are TRBV5-1 and TRBJ2-1; 15 bases align to TRBD2. This CDR3 is 18 amino acids long. After removal of 3 bases from V and 1 base from J, the junction contained 5 bases not matched to a gene. CDR1 is SGHRS, CDR2 YFSETQ, per germline. CDR3 bases: TGCGCCAGCAGCTGGGGCGGGACTAGCGGGAGGTCCTACAATGAGCAGTTCTTC. It specifies CASSWGGTSGRSYNEQFF.

This clone appeared a single time. This chain joins TRBV27 and TRBJ1-1; 9 positions agree with TRBD1. Germline assignment: CDR1 MNHEY and CDR2 SMNVEV (reference sequence). V dropped 4 bases and J dropped 4; count of bases not matched to a gene: 10. CDR3 length: 16 amino acids. DNA for the CDR3: TGTGCCAGCAGTTCGAGCCCGGGACAGGGCCTCACTGAAGCTTTCTTT. This codes for CASSSSPGQGLTEAFF.

The J gene is TRBJ2-6, the V gene TRBV6-5; tentative D call: TRBD2 (6 bases). The CDR3 length is 16 residues. V shed 2 bases and J shed 0 bases, with 8 bases lying between them. Germline loops: CDR1 MNHEY, CDR2 SVGAGI. CDR3 protein: CASSYPGGSGANVLTF. In DNA, the CDR3 is TGTGCCAGCAGTTACCCCGGGGGCTCTGGGGCCAACGTCCTGACTTTC.